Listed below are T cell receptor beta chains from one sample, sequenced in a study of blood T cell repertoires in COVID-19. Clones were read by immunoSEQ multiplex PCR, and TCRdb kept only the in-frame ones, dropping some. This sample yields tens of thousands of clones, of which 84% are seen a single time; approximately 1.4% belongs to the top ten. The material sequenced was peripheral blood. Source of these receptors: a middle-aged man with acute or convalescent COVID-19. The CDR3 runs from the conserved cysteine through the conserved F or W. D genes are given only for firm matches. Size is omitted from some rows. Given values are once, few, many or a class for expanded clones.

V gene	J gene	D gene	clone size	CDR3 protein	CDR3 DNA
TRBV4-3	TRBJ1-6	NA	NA	CASSSGGGGNSPLHF	TGCGCCAGCAGCTCCGGTGGGGGCGGTAATTCACCCCTCCACTTT
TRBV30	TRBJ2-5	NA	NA	CAWSQGLETQYF	TGTGCCTGGAGTCAGGGTTTAGAGACCCAGTACTTC
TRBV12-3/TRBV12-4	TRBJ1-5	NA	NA	CASSFELQPQHF	TGTGCCAGCAGTTTCGAACTACAGCCCCAGCATTTT
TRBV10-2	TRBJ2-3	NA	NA	CASISGSSTDTQYF	TGCGCCAGCATTTCGGGGAGTAGCACAGATACGCAGTATTTT
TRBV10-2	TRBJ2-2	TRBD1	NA	CASSLGQGPGELFF	TGCGCCAGCAGCCTCGGACAGGGGCCCGGGGAGCTGTTTTTT
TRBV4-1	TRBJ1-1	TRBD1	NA	CASNDRVNTEAFF	TGCGCCAGCAATGACAGGGTCAACACTGAAGCTTTCTTT
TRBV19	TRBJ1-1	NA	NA	CASSTPLGASNTEAFF	TGTGCCAGTAGTACCCCCCTAGGGGCCTCGAACACTGAAGCTTTCTTT
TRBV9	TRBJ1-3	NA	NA	CASSVDGAGNTIYF	TGTGCCAGCAGCGTAGATGGGGCAGGAAACACCATATATTTT
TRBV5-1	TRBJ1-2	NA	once	CASSFSSPEGYTF	TGCGCCAGCAGCTTTAGTTCCCCCGAAGGCTACACCTTC
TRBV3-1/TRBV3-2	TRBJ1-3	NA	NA	CASRPYKGNTIYF	TGTGCCAGCAGACCTTACAAGGGAAACACCATATATTTT
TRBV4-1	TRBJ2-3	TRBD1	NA	CASSRSRDRLTDTQYF	TGCGCCAGCAGCCGTTCCCGGGACAGGCTCACAGATACGCAGTATTTT
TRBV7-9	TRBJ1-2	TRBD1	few	CASSPSGQGHYGYTF	TGTGCCAGCAGCCCTTCGGGACAGGGGCACTATGGCTACACCTTC
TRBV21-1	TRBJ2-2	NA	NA	CASSNVTSGGCTGELFF	TGTGCCAGCAGCAATGTGACTAGCGGGGGATGCACCGGGGAGCTGTTTTTT
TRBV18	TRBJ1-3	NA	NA	CASSPQDILGTIYF	TGTGCCAGCTCACCGCAAGACATTCTGGGCACCATATATTTT
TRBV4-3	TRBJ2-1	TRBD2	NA	CASSQGGGVAYNEQFF	TGCGCCAGCAGCCAAGGTGGGGGGGTAGCCTACAATGAGCAGTTCTTC
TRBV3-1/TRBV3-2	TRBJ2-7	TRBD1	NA	CASSQDYGTGSREQYF	TGTGCCAGCAGCCAAGATTATGGGACAGGGTCTCGGGAGCAGTACTTC
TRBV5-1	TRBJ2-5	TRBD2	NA	CASSPSGSQETQYF	TGCGCCAGCAGCCCTAGCGGGTCACAAGAGACCCAGTACTTC
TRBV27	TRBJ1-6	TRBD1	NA	CASALTGGPSSYNSPLHF	TGTGCCAGCGCCCTCACAGGGGGCCCTAGCTCCTATAATTCACCCCTCCACTTT
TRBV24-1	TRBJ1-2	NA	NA	CATSDPGSGRVPSF	TGTGCCACCAGTGATCCAGGGTCTGGTAGGGTTCCCTCCTTC
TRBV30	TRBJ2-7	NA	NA	CAWVPGDSYEQYF	TGTGCCTGGGTCCCCGGGGACTCCTACGAGCAGTACTTC
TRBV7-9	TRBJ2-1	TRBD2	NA	CASRASGGSDEQFF	TGTGCAAGCCGGGCTAGCGGGGGCTCGGATGAGCAGTTCTTC
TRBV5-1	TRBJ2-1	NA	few	CASSLADEQFF	TGCGCCAGCAGCTTGGCCGATGAGCAGTTCTTC
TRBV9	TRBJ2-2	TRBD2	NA	CASSVVGLAGGPPGELFF	TGTGCCAGCAGCGTAGTCGGACTAGCGGGGGGGCCCCCCGGGGAGCTGTTTTTT
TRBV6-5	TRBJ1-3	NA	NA	CASLIDGGAGNTIYF	TGTGCCAGCTTAATTGATGGAGGGGCGGGAAACACCATATATTTT
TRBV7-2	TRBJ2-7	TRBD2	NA	CASSLRTSGSGNSYEQYF	TGTGCCAGCAGCTTAAGGACTAGCGGGAGTGGGAACTCCTACGAGCAGTACTTC
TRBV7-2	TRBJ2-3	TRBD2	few	CASSSPGLAVHTDTQYF	TGTGCCAGCAGCTCACCCGGACTAGCGGTACACACAGATACGCAGTATTTT
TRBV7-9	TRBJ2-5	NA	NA	CASSYKETQYF	TGTGCCAGCAGTTACAAAGAGACCCAGTACTTC
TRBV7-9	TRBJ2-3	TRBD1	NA	CASSSPPWTGIYTDTQYF	TGTGCCAGCAGCTCCCCACCTTGGACAGGGATATACACAGATACGCAGTATTTT
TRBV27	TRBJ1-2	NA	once	CASSPGGTSGYTF	TGTGCCAGCAGCCCCGGAGGGACGAGTGGCTACACCTTC
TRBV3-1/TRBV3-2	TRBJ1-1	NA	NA	CASSQRQLRIYTEAFF	TGTGCCAGCAGCCAACGACAGTTAAGGATTTACACTGAAGCTTTCTTT
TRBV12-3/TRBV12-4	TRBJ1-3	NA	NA	CASNSGSGNTIYF	TGTGCCAGCAACTCGGGATCCGGAAACACCATATATTTT
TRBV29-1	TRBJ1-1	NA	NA	CSVAADPMNMNTEAFF	TGCAGCGTTGCCGCGGATCCCATGAACATGAACACTGAAGCTTTCTTT
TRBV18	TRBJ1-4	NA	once	CASSPPTVNEKLFF	TGTGCCAGCTCACCTCCCACAGTTAATGAAAAACTGTTTTTT